This T cell receptor (beta chain) appears in the sequencing data of a study of T cell clonality in common variable immunodeficiency. Broader study findings: What drives increased CVID clonality needs T cell subpopulation sequencing. Repertoire-complication correlations in CVID were limited by patient heterogeneity.

Sequencing used immunoSEQ multiplex PCR; TCRdb keeps in-frame clones, though not all of them. This set yields 25,000 to 35,000 clones and no singletons; the top ten hold around 13%. Germline CDR1 is SQVTM and CDR2 is ANQGSEA. There are 13 residues in the CDR3. V lost 6 bases and J 1 base, leaving 12 bases between the germline ends. This clone was counted many times. What it recognizes is unknown. The read halts 3 residues ahead of the CDR3 end, with the missing end drawn from the germline J gene. Each donor provided about 5 to 8.5 ml of heparinized whole blood. This TCR derives from a person aged 18 to 75 in good health. The chain couples TRBV29-1 to TRBJ1-1, with D unresolved. Specimen: peripheral blood mononuclear cells. CDR3 region: CSVVKQTNTEAFF. CDR3 DNA, as far as it was read: TGCAGCGTGGTAAAACAGACGAACACTGAA.